Sample share makes the clone carrying this T cell receptor beta chain large. The template was genomic DNA from peripheral blood, not RNA. The data were taken from a study of T cell repertoires in aging, cancer and after chemotherapy. Rearranged V-D-J TRB sequences were amplified with a mixed TRB-A/B primer pool. TCRdb analysed the multiplex PCR reads with MiXCR anew, one entry per CDR3 protein. The data hold just under 800 distinct CDR3 sequences, with roughly 20% observed a single time. Sequenced input: blood. The clonotype originates from a human donor with a blood cancer.

For the CDR3, the DNA is TGTGCCAGCAGTGTCGGGGGGGAGGTGCAGCCCCAGCATTTT. It specifies CASSVGGEVQPQHF. This chain joins TRBV6-1 and TRBJ1-5; weak D call: TRBD1 (5 bases). The germline CDR1 and CDR2 sequences are MNHNS and SASEGT. The CDR3 runs 14 residues. Trimming removed 4 bases at V and 7 bases at J, with 14 bases between.